The present TCR beta chain was sequenced within a study of T cell changes during pregnancy in multiple sclerosis. The data were produced by immunoSEQ multiplex PCR, yet TCRdb's version contains in-frame clones alone and is incomplete. The repertoire holds tens of thousands of clones, with approximately 92% as singletons. V was cut by 1 base and J by 1 base, with 12 bases left in between. CDR3 length: 16 residues. Germline CDR1 reads SGHTA; CDR2 reads FQGNSA. Sequenced material: CD8+ T cells from peripheral blood mononuclear cells, taken in the third trimester of pregnancy. The genes are TRBV7-2 and TRBJ2-3; D is ambiguous. The receptor's source is a female donor in good health, enrolled as a control in a pregnancy study. The CDR3 DNA reads TGTGCCAGCAGCTTAGAAGTGTTCCAGGGCACAGATACGCAGTATTTT. It yields the protein CASSLEVFQGTDTQYF.